This T cell receptor beta chain was recorded in a study of radiation and T cells in renal cell carcinoma. On the study more broadly: Nephrectomy followed 15 Gy stereotactic body radiation by 4 weeks. General study results and limits: No pretreatment tumor biopsies were available for baseline clonotypes. In blood, top tumor clones expanded by 2 weeks, shrinking by 4.

Points on this clone: Its target is unknown.

V was pared by 6 bases and J by 2 bases, with 16 bases between. Germline assignment: CDR1 SQVTM and CDR2 ANQGSEA. This CDR3 is 14 amino acids long. The method was immunoSEQ multiplex PCR; TCRdb's version includes in-frame clones alone and lacks a portion of them. Here the sample spans 120,000 or so clones, about four fifths being singletons. The time point here: blood 2 weeks post-SBRT. The treatment denotes: 15 Gy SBRT to primary tumor, nephrectomy 4 weeks later. This renal cell carcinoma was of the clear cell type. This specimen consisted of blood, obtained from a patient whose treatment included radiotherapy and nephrectomy. The chain employs TRBV29-1 and TRBJ2-5; no firm D call. The TCR originated in a man in his forties or fifties with renal cell carcinoma. The CDR3 DNA sequence: TGCAGCGTCAACCCCAGGAGCATACAAGAGACCCAGTACTTC. Residues: CSVNPRSIQETQYF.